This T cell receptor (beta chain) stems from a study of a mutant IDH1 vaccine in newly diagnosed glioma. Comment on this clone: As yet, its antigen is unknown.

The repertoire was sequenced with immunoSEQ multiplex PCR; TCRdb's copy has only in-frame clones and lacks some. The sample lists 45,000 or so clones, around nine tenths occurring once. Described time point: week 35, safety follow-up. Topical imiquimod accompanied each vaccine dose, which consisted of 300 ug of mutant IDH1 20-mer peptide. CDR1 and CDR2 from the germline V gene are SNHLY and FYNNEI. This CDR3 spans 14 amino acids. Trimming left V 6 bases short and J 5 bases short, with 17 bases between. Here the sequenced sample was PBMCs, taken from a glioma patient whose treatment included an IDH1 peptide vaccine. This chain links TRBV2 with TRBJ2-7; maybe TRBD1 (6 bases). This receptor was identified in a woman in her thirties or forties with glioma. Here the CDR3 reads CASRPLTTGNEQYF. The CDR3 coding sequence is TGTGCCAGCAGACCCCTGACCACAGGGAACGAGCAGTACTTC.